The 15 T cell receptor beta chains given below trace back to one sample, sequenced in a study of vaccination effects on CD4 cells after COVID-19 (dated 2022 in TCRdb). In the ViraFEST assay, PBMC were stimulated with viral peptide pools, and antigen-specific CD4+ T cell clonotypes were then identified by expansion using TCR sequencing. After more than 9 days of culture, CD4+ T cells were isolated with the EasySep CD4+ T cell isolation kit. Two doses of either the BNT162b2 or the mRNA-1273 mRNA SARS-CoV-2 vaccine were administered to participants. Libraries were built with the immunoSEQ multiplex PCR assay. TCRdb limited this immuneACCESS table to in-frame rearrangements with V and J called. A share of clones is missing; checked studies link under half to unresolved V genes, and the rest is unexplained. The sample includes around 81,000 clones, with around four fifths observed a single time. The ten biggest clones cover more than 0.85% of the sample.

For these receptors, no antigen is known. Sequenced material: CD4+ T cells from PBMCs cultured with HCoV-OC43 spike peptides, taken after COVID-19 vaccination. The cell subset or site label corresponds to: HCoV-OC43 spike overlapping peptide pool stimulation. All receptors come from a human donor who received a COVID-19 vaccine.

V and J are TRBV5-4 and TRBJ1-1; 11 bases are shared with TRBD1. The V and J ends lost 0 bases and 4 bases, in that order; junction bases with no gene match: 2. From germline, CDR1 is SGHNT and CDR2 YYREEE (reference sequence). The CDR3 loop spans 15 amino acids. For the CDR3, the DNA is TGTGCCAGCAGCTTGGGGACAGGGGGCATCACTGAAGCTTTCTTT. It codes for CASSLGTGGITEAFF.

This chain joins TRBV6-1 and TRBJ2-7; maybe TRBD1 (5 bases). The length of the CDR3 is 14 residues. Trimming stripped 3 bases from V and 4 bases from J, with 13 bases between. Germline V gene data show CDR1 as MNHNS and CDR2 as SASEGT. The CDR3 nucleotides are TGTGCCAGCAGTGATAGGCAGGGAATATACGAGCAGTACGTC. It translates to CASSDRQGIYEQYV.

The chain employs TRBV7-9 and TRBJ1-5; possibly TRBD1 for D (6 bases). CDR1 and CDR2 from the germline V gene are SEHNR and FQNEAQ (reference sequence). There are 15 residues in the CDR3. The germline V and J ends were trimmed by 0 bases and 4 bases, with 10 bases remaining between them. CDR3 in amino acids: CASSLAAGANQPQHF. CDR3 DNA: TGTGCCAGCAGCTTAGCGGCAGGGGCTAATCAGCCCCAGCATTTT.

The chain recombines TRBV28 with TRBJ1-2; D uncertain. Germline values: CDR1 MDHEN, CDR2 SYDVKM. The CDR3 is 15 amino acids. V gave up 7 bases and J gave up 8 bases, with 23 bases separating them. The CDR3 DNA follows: TGTGCCAGCACCGGATACCATCGGGTAACGGGAGGCTACACCTTC. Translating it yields CASTGYHRVTGGYTF.

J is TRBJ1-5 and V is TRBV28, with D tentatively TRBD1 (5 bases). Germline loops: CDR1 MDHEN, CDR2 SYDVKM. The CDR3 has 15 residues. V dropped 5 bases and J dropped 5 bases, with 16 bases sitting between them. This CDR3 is CASSPGGRVYQPQHF. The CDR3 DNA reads TGTGCCAGCAGTCCCGGGGGTAGGGTCTATCAGCCCCAGCATTTT.

CDR3 residues: CASSAVGDTQYF. CDR3 nucleotide sequence: TGCGCCAGCAGTGCGGTGGGGGATACGCAGTATTTT. V gene TRBV10-2 combines with J gene TRBJ2-3; D is undetermined. Germline V CDR1 and CDR2: WSHSY, SAAADI. V was cut by 4 bases and J by 6 bases, with 8 bases left in between. The CDR3 covers 12 residues.

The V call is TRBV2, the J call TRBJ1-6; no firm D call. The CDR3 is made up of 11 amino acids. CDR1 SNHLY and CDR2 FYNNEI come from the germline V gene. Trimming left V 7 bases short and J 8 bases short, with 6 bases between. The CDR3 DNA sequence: TGTGCCAGCAATGAGGATTCACCCCTCCACTTT. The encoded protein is CASNEDSPLHF.

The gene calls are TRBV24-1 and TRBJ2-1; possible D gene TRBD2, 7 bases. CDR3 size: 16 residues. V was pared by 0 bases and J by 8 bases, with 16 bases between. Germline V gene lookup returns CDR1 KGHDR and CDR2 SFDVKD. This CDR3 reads CATSDLAGARRDEQFF. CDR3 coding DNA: TGTGCCACCAGTGATTTGGCGGGGGCTCGAAGGGATGAGCAGTTCTTC.

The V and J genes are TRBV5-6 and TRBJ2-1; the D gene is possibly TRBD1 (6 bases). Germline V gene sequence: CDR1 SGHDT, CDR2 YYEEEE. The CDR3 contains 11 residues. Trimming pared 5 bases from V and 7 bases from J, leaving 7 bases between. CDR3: CASRRGNEQFF. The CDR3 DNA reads TGTGCCAGCAGGAGGGGGAATGAGCAGTTCTTC. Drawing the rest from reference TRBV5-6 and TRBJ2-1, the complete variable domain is DAGVTQSPTHLIKTRGQQVTLRCSPKSGHDTVSWYQQALGQGPQFIFQYYEEEERQRGNFPDRFSGHQFPNYSSELNVNALLLGDSALYLCASRRGNEQFFGPGTRLTVL.

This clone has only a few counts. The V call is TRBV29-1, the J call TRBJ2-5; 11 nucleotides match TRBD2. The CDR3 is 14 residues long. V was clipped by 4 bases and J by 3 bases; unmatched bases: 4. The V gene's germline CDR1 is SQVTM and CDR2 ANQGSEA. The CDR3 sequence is CSVGGLAVEETQYF. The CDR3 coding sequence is TGCAGCGTTGGGGGACTAGCGGTTGAAGAGACCCAGTACTTC.

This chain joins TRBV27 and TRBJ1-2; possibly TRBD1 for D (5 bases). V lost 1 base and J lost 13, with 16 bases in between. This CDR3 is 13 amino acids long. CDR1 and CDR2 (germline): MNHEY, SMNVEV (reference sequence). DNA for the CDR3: TGTGCCAGCAGTTTATTTCAGGGAAGCTGGTCCACCTTC. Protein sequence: CASSLFQGSWSTF.

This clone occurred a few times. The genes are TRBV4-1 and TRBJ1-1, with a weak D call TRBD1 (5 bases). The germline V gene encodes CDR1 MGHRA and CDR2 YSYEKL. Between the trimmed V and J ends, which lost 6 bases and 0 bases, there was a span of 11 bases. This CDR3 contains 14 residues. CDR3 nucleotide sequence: TGCGCCAGCAGGGGACCGACAATGAACACTGAAGCTTTCTTT. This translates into CASRGPTMNTEAFF.

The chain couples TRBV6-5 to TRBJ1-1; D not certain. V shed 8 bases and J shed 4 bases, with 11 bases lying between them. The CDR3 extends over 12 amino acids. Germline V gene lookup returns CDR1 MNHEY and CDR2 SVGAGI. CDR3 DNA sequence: TGTGCCAGCTCTAGGCAAGGCACTGAAGCTTTCTTT. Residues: CASSRQGTEAFF.

The CDR3 DNA reads TGCGCCAGCAGCTTGGCCGTTACTAGCGTTCCTCATGAGCAGTTCTTC. Amino acid sequence: CASSLAVTSVPHEQFF. The chain is built from TRBV5-1 and TRBJ2-1; 7 bases fit TRBD2. After removal of 0 bases from V and 8 bases from J, the junction contained 11 bases not matched to a gene. Germline assignment: CDR1 SGHRS and CDR2 YFSETQ. The CDR3 covers 16 residues.

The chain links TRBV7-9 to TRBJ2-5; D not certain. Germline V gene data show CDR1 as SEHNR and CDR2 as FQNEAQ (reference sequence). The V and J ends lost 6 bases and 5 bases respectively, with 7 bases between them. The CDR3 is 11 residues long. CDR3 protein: CASSKSETQYF. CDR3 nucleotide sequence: TGTGCCAGCAGTAAATCGGAGACCCAGTACTTC.